The TCR beta chain described here comes from a study of blood T cells in healthy people across ages. Background on the study: T cells yielded about one barcoded beta molecule per two cells through template switching. Findings of the study overall: CMV status of donors was not determined, possibly confounding expanded clonotype changes. Investigators viewed diversity estimates from one million T cells as underestimates, the study reported.

V dropped 6 bases and J dropped 6; count of bases not matched to a gene: 6. The CDR3 spans 13 residues. Per the germline V gene, CDR1 is MNHEY and CDR2 is SVGAGI. Peripheral blood samples of roughly 9.9 milliliters were drawn from each donor. A second roughly 6 to 12 cycle PCR used barcoded and J-beta primers. From the 5' RACE reads, TCRdb called clonotypes with MiXCR, one entry per CDR3 protein. The repertoire consists of just under 750,000 distinct CDR3 sequences, with 22% occurring once and the leading ten covering approximately 20%. In regard to this clonotype: Its antigen remains unknown.

The sequenced sample consisted of blood. The rearrangement uses TRBV6-5 and TRBJ1-2; 8 bases are shared with TRBD1. The receptor comes from a man between 65 and 85 years old in good health. The CDR3 spells CASSSDRVNGYTF. The CDR3 nucleotides are TGTGCCAGCAGCTCGGACAGGGTGAATGGCTACACCTTC.